This entry lists 7 T cell receptor beta chains sequenced from one sample in a study of blood T cell repertoires in COVID-19. TCRdb's table, derived via immunoSEQ multiplex PCR, lists solely in-frame clones and lacks some. The repertoire holds about 280,000 clones, with roughly 90% as singletons. The sample consisted of peripheral blood. These receptors were taken from a man aged 50 to 59 with acute or convalescent COVID-19.

The CDR3, as DNA: TGTGCCAGCATAGGACAGGCGAACACTGAAGCTTTCTTT. This codes for CASIGQANTEAFF. This rearrangement joins TRBV25-1 to TRBJ1-1; 7 bases are shared with TRBD1. The germline CDR1 and CDR2 sequences are MGHDK and SYGVNS. J gave up 1 base and V 7 bases, and 3 bases lay outside the gene matches. The CDR3 extends over 13 amino acids. The variable domain in full, with the rest retrieved from reference TRBV25-1 and TRBJ1-1, is EADIYQTPRYLVIGTGKKITLECSQTMGHDKMYWYQQDPGMELHLIHYSYGVNSTEKGDLSSESTVSRIRTEHFPLTLESARPSHTSQYLCASIGQANTEAFFGQGTRLTVV.

The V call is TRBV12-5, the J call TRBJ2-5, with D perhaps TRBD2 (5 bases). The CDR3 sequence is 12 residues long. Germline V gene data show CDR1 as LGHNT and CDR2 as FRNRAP. V was trimmed by 6 bases and J by 7 bases, leaving 12 bases between them. In DNA, the CDR3 is TGTGCTAGTGGCCTACTTGGAGGGACCCAGTACTTC. Its protein product is CASGLLGGTQYF.

This rearrangement joins TRBV19 to TRBJ1-1, with D perhaps matching TRBD1 (5 bases). V lost 2 bases and J lost 4, with 14 bases in between. Germline CDR1 reads LNHDA; CDR2 reads SQIVND (reference sequence). The CDR3 is made up of 15 amino acids. This CDR3 reads CASSISDTGFTEAFF. The CDR3 nucleotides read TGTGCCAGTAGTATATCCGACACAGGTTTCACTGAAGCTTTCTTT.

A few counts support this clone. The chain uses TRBV19 and TRBJ2-2, with TRBD1 as a possible D gene (6 bases). Germline CDR1 LNHDA, CDR2 SQIVND (reference sequence). CDR3 length: 15 amino acids. The germline V and J ends were trimmed by 1 base and 6 bases, with 12 bases remaining between them. CDR3 loop: CASSIGGKGAGELFF. CDR3 DNA: TGTGCCAGTAGTATAGGGGGAAAGGGGGCCGGGGAGCTGTTTTTT.

V usage is TRBV2 and J usage is TRBJ1-3; maybe TRBD1 (6 bases). Germline CDR1 SNHLY, CDR2 FYNNEI. V lost 4 bases and J 0 bases, leaving 10 bases between the germline ends. CDR3 size: 15 residues. CDR3 DNA sequence: TGTGCCAGCAGTGCCACAGGGCCCTCTGGAAACACCATATATTTT. Its protein product is CASSATGPSGNTIYF.

The genes are TRBV6-1 and TRBJ1-4; D remains unclear. This CDR3 is built from 16 residues. Germline-derived CDR1 and CDR2 are MNHNS and SASEGT. Trimming took 4 bases from V and 0 from J, leaving 12 bases between them. The CDR3 loop is CASSGLNSATNEKLFF. CDR3 nucleotide sequence: TGTGCCAGCAGTGGACTCAACTCAGCAACTAATGAAAAACTGTTTTTT.

This clone was counted once. This chain uses TRBV13 with TRBJ1-3; 7 bases fit TRBD1. With V trimmed by 5 bases and J by 2 bases, 6 bases remained unmatched. The CDR3 is 15 amino acids. The germline gives CDR1 PRHDT, CDR2 FYEKMQ (reference sequence). The CDR3 is CASSLVRGAGNTIYF. CDR3 DNA sequence: TGTGCCAGCAGCCTGGTCAGGGGGGCTGGAAACACCATATATTTT.